One and the same sample provided the 10 T cell receptor beta chains below, sequenced in a study of control samples from healthy donors and cancer patients. Assay used: immunoSEQ multiplex PCR; TCRdb lists only in-frame clones, some missing. In the table there are approximately 94,000 clones, about 88% of which are singletons. The sequenced sample consisted of blood. The receptors derive from a woman in her 50s in good health.

V and J are TRBV30 and TRBJ2-1; the D gene is possibly TRBD1 (5 bases). Germline CDR1 GTSNPN, CDR2 SVGIG (reference sequence). The V gene lost 2 bases and the J gene lost 9 bases, with 11 bases spanning the gap. The length of the CDR3 is 12 residues. The CDR3 reads CAWSHAGLEQFF. Here the CDR3 DNA reads TGTGCCTGGAGTCACGCAGGGCTTGAGCAGTTCTTC. The full variable domain, rest sourced from reference TRBV30 and TRBJ2-1, is SQTIHQWPATLVQPVGSPLSLECTVEGTSNPNLYWYRQAAGRGLQLLFYSVGIGQISSEVPQNLSASRPQDRQFILSSKKLLLSDSGFYLCAWSHAGLEQFFGPGTRLTVL.

There are a few counts of this clone. A read error is likely, as this CDR3 ends without the conserved phenylalanine or tryptophan. No DNA is shown, since the ends of the CDR3 on it are uncertain; the CDR3 is the one TCRdb lists. The genes are TRBV10-2 and TRBJ2-7; TRBD2 is the table's D call and was not checked against the DNA. The germline V gene encodes CDR1 WSHSY and CDR2 SAAADI. The CDR3 is 8 amino acids long, termini counted. The chain's CDR3 is CASSESTG.

The V call is TRBV28, the J call TRBJ1-2, with D perhaps matching TRBD1 (6 bases). The germline gives CDR1 MDHEN, CDR2 SYDVKM. Trimming cost V 7 bases and J 3 bases, with 9 bases left between them. This CDR3 is 12 amino acids long. The CDR3 loop reads CASTDSHYGYTF. CDR3 nucleotides: TGTGCCAGCACGGACAGCCACTATGGCTACACCTTC.

The chain couples TRBV18 to TRBJ2-3, with 13 bases aligning to TRBD2. The trim removed 4 bases at V and 5 bases at J, leaving 6 bases unmatched. This CDR3 comprises 16 residues. Germline V gives CDR1 KGHSH, CDR2 LQKENI. DNA for the CDR3: TGTGCCAGCTCACAGGGACTAGCGGGAACAGGAGATACGCAGTATTTT. Encoded protein: CASSQGLAGTGDTQYF.

J is TRBJ2-1 and V is TRBV27, with TRBD2 identical over 7 bases. V was pared by 3 bases and J by 9 bases, with 8 bases of the junction left unmatched. Per the germline V gene, CDR1 is MNHEY and CDR2 is SMNVEV (reference sequence). The CDR3 covers 14 residues. For the CDR3, the DNA is TGTGCCAGCAGTTTCGTTGCGGGAGCGGGTGAGCAGTTCTTC. This codes for CASSFVAGAGEQFF.

The chain uses TRBV11-2 and TRBJ2-3, with TRBD2 identical over 9 bases. V was clipped by 1 base and J by 5 bases; unmatched bases: 10. Germline assignment: CDR1 SGHAT and CDR2 FQNNGV. This CDR3 spans 17 amino acids. This CDR3 reads CASSLVPRRGGGDTQYF. CDR3 DNA: TGTGCCAGCAGCTTAGTCCCAAGGCGGGGGGGCGGAGATACGCAGTATTTT.

This chain uses TRBV15 with TRBJ1-5, with TRBD1 identical over 8 bases. The germline V gene has CDR1 LNHNV and CDR2 YYDKDF (reference sequence). Trimming at V came to 8 bases and at J to 8 bases, leaving 14 bases not matched to a gene. This CDR3 has 15 amino acids. In nucleotides, the CDR3 is TGTGCCACCCGAGACGAGACAGGGGAGAGCGAGCCCCAGCATTTT. Amino acid sequence: CATRDETGESEPQHF.

The chain recombines TRBV9 with TRBJ1-2; perhaps TRBD1 as D (5 bases). This CDR3 region has 15 residues. Trimming stripped 4 bases from V and 2 bases from J, with 15 bases between. CDR1 is SGDLS, CDR2 YYNGEE, per germline. CDR3 sequence (DNA): TGTGCCAGCAGCCCCCAGGCGGAGGGGAACTATGGCTACACCTTC. Translating gives CASSPQAEGNYGYTF.

CDR3 in amino acids: CATRGPLYGYTF. As DNA, the CDR3 is TGTGCCACGAGGGGACCGCTTTATGGCTACACCTTC. V is TRBV6-5 and J is TRBJ1-2; D is possibly TRBD1 (5 bases). The CDR3 extends over 12 amino acids. V shed 10 bases and J shed 5 bases, with 14 bases lying between them. Germline values: CDR1 MNHEY, CDR2 SVGAGI.

This clone was found a few times. This chain connects TRBV5-6 to TRBJ2-7; TRBD1 matches 7 bases. The germline gives CDR1 SGHDT, CDR2 YYEEEE. The CDR3 covers 17 residues. Trimming took 0 bases from V and 2 from J; bases not matched to a gene: 11. Here the CDR3 reads CASSLVSGGQSAYEQYF. For the CDR3, the DNA is TGTGCCAGCAGCTTGGTGAGTGGGGGACAGTCTGCCTACGAGCAGTACTTC.